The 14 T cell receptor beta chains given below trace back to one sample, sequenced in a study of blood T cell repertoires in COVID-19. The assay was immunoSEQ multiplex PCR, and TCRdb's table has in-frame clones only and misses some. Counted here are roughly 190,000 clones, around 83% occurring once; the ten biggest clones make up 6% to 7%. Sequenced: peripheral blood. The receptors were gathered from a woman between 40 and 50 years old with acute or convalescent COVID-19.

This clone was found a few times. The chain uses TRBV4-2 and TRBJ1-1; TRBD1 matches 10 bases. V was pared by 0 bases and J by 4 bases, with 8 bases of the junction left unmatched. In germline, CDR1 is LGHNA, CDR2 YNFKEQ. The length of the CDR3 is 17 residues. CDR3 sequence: CASSQETGGGYITEAFF. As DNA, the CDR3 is TGTGCCAGCAGCCAAGAGACAGGGGGCGGCTATATCACTGAAGCTTTCTTT.

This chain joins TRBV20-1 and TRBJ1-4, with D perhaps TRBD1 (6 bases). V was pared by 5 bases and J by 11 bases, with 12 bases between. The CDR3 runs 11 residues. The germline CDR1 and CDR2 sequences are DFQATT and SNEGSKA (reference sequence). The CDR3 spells CSAAYRGKLFF. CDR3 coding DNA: TGCAGTGCTGCTTATAGGGGGAAACTGTTTTTT.

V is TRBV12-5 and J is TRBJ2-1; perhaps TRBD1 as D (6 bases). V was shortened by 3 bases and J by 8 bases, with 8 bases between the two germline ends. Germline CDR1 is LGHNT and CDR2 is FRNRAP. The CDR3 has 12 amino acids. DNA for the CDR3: TGTGCTAGTGGTTTAGGGACACATGAGCAGTTCTTC. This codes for CASGLGTHEQFF.

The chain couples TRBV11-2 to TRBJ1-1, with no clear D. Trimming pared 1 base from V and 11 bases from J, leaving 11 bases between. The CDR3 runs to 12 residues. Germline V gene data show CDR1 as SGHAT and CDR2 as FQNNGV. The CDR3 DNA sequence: TGTGCCAGCAGCTTAGGTCTAGGTGGGGCTTTCTTT. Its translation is CASSLGLGGAFF.

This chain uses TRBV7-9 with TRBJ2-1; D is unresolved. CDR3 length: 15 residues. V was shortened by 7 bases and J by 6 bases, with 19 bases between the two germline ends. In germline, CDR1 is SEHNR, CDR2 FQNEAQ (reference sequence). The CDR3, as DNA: TGTGCCAGCAAACCGGCGGTACCCTCCGGCAATGAGCAGTTCTTC. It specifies CASKPAVPSGNEQFF.

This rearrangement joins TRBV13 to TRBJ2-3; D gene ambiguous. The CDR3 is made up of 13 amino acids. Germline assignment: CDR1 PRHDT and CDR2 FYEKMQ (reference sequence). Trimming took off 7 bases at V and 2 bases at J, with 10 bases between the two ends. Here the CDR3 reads CASNFSPTDTQYF. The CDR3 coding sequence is TGTGCCAGCAACTTTAGCCCCACAGATACGCAGTATTTT. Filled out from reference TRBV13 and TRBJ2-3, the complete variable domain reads AAGVIQSPRHLIKEKRETATLKCYPIPRHDTVYWYQQGPGQDPQFLISFYEKMQSDKGSIPDRFSAQQFSDYHSELNMSSLELGDSALYFCASNFSPTDTQYFGPGTRLTVL.

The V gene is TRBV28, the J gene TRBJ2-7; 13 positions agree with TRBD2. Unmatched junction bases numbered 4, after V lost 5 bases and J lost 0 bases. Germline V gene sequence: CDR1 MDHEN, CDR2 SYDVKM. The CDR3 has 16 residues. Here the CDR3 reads CASSLLAGGPSYEQYF. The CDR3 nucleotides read TGTGCCAGCAGTCTACTAGCGGGAGGGCCCTCCTACGAGCAGTACTTC.

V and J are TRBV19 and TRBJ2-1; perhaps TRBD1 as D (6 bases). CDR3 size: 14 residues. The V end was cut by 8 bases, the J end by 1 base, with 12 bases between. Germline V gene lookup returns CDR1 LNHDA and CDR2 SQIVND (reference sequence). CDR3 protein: CASSQGQSYNEQFF. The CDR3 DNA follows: TGTGCCAGTTCCCAGGGGCAATCCTACAATGAGCAGTTCTTC. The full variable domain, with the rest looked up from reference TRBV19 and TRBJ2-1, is DGGITQSPKYLFRKEGQNVTLSCEQNLNHDAMYWYRQDPGQGLRLIYYSQIVNDFQKGDIAEGYSVSREKKESFPLTVTSAQKNPTAFYLCASSQGQSYNEQFFGPGTRLTVL.

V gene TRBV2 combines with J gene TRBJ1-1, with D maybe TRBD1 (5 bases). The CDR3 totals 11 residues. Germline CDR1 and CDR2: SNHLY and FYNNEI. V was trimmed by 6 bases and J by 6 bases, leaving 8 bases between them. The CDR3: CASRMGPEAFF. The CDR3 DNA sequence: TGTGCCAGCAGGATGGGGCCTGAAGCTTTCTTT.

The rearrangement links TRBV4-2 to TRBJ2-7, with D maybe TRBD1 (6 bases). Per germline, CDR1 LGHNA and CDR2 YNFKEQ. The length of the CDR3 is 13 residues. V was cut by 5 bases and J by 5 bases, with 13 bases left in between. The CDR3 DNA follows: TGTGCCAGCAGCGCAGGGGAGAGAGACGAGCAGTACTTC. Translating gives CASSAGERDEQYF.

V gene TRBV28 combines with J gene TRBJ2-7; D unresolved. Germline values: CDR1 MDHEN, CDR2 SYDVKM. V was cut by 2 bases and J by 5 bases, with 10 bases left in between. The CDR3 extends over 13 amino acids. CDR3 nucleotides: TGTGCCAGCAGTTTACTGACTTGGCACGAGCAGTACTTC. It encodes CASSLLTWHEQYF.

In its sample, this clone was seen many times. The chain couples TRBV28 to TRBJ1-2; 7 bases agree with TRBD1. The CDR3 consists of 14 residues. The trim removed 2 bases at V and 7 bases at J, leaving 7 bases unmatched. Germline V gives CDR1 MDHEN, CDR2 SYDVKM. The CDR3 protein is CASSLETGISGYTF. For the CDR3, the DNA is TGTGCCAGCAGTTTAGAGACAGGGATTTCTGGCTACACCTTC.

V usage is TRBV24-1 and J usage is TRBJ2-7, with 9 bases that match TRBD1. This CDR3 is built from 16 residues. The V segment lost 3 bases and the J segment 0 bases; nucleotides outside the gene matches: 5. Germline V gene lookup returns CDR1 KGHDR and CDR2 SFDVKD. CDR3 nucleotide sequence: TGTGCCACCAGTGATCAGACAGGGGGTCACTCCTACGAGCAGTACTTC. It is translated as CATSDQTGGHSYEQYF.

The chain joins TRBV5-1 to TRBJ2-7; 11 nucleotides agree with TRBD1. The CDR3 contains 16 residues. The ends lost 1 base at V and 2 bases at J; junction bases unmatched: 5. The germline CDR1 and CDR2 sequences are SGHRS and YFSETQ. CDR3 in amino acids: CASSLSPGQGAYEQYF. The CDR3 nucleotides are TGCGCCAGCAGCTTGTCTCCGGGACAGGGGGCCTACGAGCAGTACTTC.